One and the same sample provided the 18 T cell receptor beta chains below, sequenced in a study of T cells in tuberculosis. The assay was immunoSEQ multiplex PCR, and TCRdb's table has in-frame clones only and misses some. The profile shows 50,000 to 65,000 clones, 88% of them singletons. Sorting used thawed, overnight-rested PBMC stained with anti-CD3, a viability dye and GMM-loaded CD1B tetramer. The lipid loaded on the CD1B tetramers was C32 glucose monomycolate from Rhodococcus equi. Sequenced sample: CD1b-GMM tetramer-negative cells sorted from PBMCs. These TCRs come from an adult woman with latent tuberculosis.

The V gene is TRBV5-6, the J gene TRBJ2-2, with 7 nucleotides matching TRBD1. This CDR3 is 16 amino acids long. J was trimmed by 3 bases and V by 3 bases; bases with no gene match: 8. From germline, CDR1 is SGHDT and CDR2 YYEEEE. CDR3 in DNA: TGTGCCAGCAGCTACATTGACAGGGAGTACACCGGGGAGCTGTTTTTT. It specifies CASSYIDREYTGELFF.

The chain is built from TRBV2 and TRBJ2-1; weak D call: TRBD1 (7 bases). This CDR3 region has 13 residues. CDR1 is SNHLY, CDR2 FYNNEI, per germline. The ends were cut back, 5 bases at V and 8 bases at J, with 13 bases in the middle. The CDR3 protein is CASSFQGGHEQFF. The CDR3 coding sequence is TGTGCCAGCAGTTTCCAGGGGGGCCATGAGCAGTTCTTC.

The chain couples TRBV7-9 to TRBJ1-1; D is perhaps TRBD1 (5 bases). V lost 0 bases, J lost 0 bases, and 8 bases lay in between. The germline V gene encodes CDR1 SEHNR and CDR2 FQNEAQ (reference sequence). The CDR3 runs to 15 residues. Written as DNA, the CDR3 is TGTGCCAGCAGCTTAGCCGCGACAGTGAACACTGAAGCTTTCTTT. Its protein product is CASSLAATVNTEAFF.

The table lists this clone with a few counts. V is TRBV5-1 and J is TRBJ2-2; D perhaps matches TRBD1 (6 bases). Germline CDR1 and CDR2: SGHRS and YFSETQ. Trimming cost V 4 bases and J 6 bases, with 10 bases left between them. The CDR3 loop spans 13 amino acids. DNA for the CDR3: TGCGCCAGCAGCAACGGACAGCCCGGGGAGCTGTTTTTT. This codes for CASSNGQPGELFF.

The V call is TRBV13, the J call TRBJ2-7, with D hard to call. Trimming pared 2 bases from V and 7 bases from J, leaving 9 bases between. Germline V gene data show CDR1 as PRHDT and CDR2 as FYEKMQ (reference sequence). This CDR3 contains 12 residues. DNA of the CDR3: TGTGCCAGCAGCTTACGGCCAGGTGAGCAGTACTTC. This codes for CASSLRPGEQYF. Looking up the rest from reference TRBV13 and TRBJ2-7 gives the full variable domain: AAGVIQSPRHLIKEKRETATLKCYPIPRHDTVYWYQQGPGQDPQFLISFYEKMQSDKGSIPDRFSAQQFSDYHSELNMSSLELGDSALYFCASSLRPGEQYFGPGTRLTVT.

This chain connects TRBV27 to TRBJ1-1; no reliable D call. Trimming removed 2 bases at V and 4 bases at J, with 11 bases between. Germline V gene sequence: CDR1 MNHEY, CDR2 SMNVEV (reference sequence). This CDR3 spans 14 amino acids. The chain's CDR3 is CASSLKGGITEAFF. In DNA form, the CDR3 reads TGTGCCAGCAGTTTAAAGGGCGGGATCACTGAAGCTTTCTTT.

The table lists this clone with a count of one. V usage is TRBV12-5 and J usage is TRBJ1-2, with 11 bases lining up with TRBD1. The germline CDR1 and CDR2 sequences are LGHNT and FRNRAP. Unmatched junction bases numbered 5, after V lost 3 bases and J lost 8 bases. The CDR3 loop spans 14 amino acids. CDR3 bases: TGTGCTAGTGGTTTCGGACAGGGGGCGATCGGCTACACCTTC. It codes for CASGFGQGAIGYTF.

The V and J genes are TRBV9 and TRBJ2-1; D perhaps matches TRBD2 (6 bases). The CDR3 is 15 amino acids. Germline CDR1 SGDLS, CDR2 YYNGEE. The germline V and J ends were trimmed by 4 bases and 2 bases, with 13 bases remaining between them. Here the CDR3 DNA reads TGTGCCAGCAGCCTCAGACTAGATCCCTACAATGAGCAGTTCTTC. Its translation is CASSLRLDPYNEQFF.

The chain is built from TRBV28 and TRBJ2-3; a possible D gene is TRBD1 (5 bases). The V and J ends lost 4 bases and 2 bases respectively, with 16 bases between them. From germline, CDR1 is MDHEN and CDR2 SYDVKM. This CDR3 is built from 16 residues. For the CDR3, the DNA is TGTGCCAGCAGTTCCCATTCGCCAGGGTTCACAGATACGCAGTATTTT. It encodes CASSSHSPGFTDTQYF.

The gene calls are TRBV5-1 and TRBJ2-3, with TRBD1 identical over 8 bases. Germline V gives CDR1 SGHRS, CDR2 YFSETQ. CDR3 length equals 16 residues. Germline trimming cut 0 bases from V and 4 bases from J; bases unmatched to any gene: 7. CDR3 in DNA: TGCGCCAGCAGCTTGGGAGGACAGGGTGGGTCAGATACGCAGTATTTT. This translates into CASSLGGQGGSDTQYF.

The rearrangement uses TRBV4-1 and TRBJ1-2, with D unresolved. The CDR3 covers 16 residues. CDR1 is MGHRA and CDR2 is YSYEKL in the germline V gene. Trimming removed 0 bases at V and 0 bases at J, with 11 bases between. The CDR3 protein is CASSQDPISTNYGYTF. The CDR3 DNA follows: TGCGCCAGCAGCCAAGATCCGATATCTACTAACTATGGCTACACCTTC.

The V and J genes are TRBV5-4 and TRBJ2-2; 16 nucleotides line up with TRBD2. Germline CDR1 and CDR2: SGHNT and YYREEE (reference sequence). V gave up 3 bases and J gave up 7 bases; unmatched junction bases: 9. The CDR3 totals 18 residues. Here the CDR3 reads CASSSGTSGRAGGGELFF. The CDR3 DNA follows: TGTGCCAGCAGCTCCGGGACTAGCGGGAGGGCCGGGGGCGGGGAGCTGTTTTTT. Filled out from reference TRBV5-4 and TRBJ2-2, the complete variable domain reads ETGVTQSPTHLIKTRGQQVTLRCSSQSGHNTVSWYQQALGQGPQFIFQYYREEENGRGNFPPRFSGLQFPNYSSELNVNALELDDSALYLCASSSGTSGRAGGGELFFGEGSRLTVL.

The CDR3 bases are TGTGCCAGCTCCAGACAGGGTCCCACTGAAGCTTTCTTT. Translating gives CASSRQGPTEAFF. V usage is TRBV18 and J usage is TRBJ1-1; 7 positions agree with TRBD1. The germline V gene has CDR1 KGHSH and CDR2 LQKENI. The CDR3 totals 13 residues. V trimming: 6 bases; J trimming: 4 bases; junction bases outside the gene matches: 5.

The chain employs TRBV5-8 and TRBJ1-2; D possibly corresponds to TRBD1 (5 bases). CDR3 length: 15 amino acids. In germline, CDR1 is SGHTS, CDR2 YDEGEE. Between the trimmed V and J ends, which lost 3 bases and 8 bases, there was a span of 20 bases. The CDR3 coding sequence is TGTGCCAGCAGCTGGCCGGGACTGCCCAATAGGGGCTACACCTTC. As protein: CASSWPGLPNRGYTF.

The chain is built from TRBV2 and TRBJ2-7; D possibly corresponds to TRBD2 (6 bases). V was clipped by 10 bases and J by 2 bases, with 15 bases between them. The CDR3 sequence is 13 residues long. Germline V lookup: CDR1 SNHLY, CDR2 FYNNEI. The CDR3 is CATRDSGAYEQYF. The CDR3 bases are TGTGCCACTCGGGACTCTGGCGCCTACGAGCAGTACTTC.

The gene calls are TRBV28 and TRBJ2-3, with 10 bases lining up with TRBD2. This CDR3 is 17 amino acids long. From germline, CDR1 is MDHEN and CDR2 SYDVKM. Trimming at V came to 2 bases and at J to 3 bases, leaving 8 bases not matched to a gene. The CDR3 protein is CASSLVVLAGATDTQYF. DNA of the CDR3: TGTGCCAGCAGTTTAGTAGTCCTAGCGGGGGCGACAGATACGCAGTATTTT.

This clone appeared a few times. For the CDR3, the DNA is TGTGCCAGTAGTATCGCCGGTGAAAAACTGTTTTTT. It encodes CASSIAGEKLFF. The chain employs TRBV19 and TRBJ1-4; D not resolved. Trimming left V 3 bases short and J 7 bases short, with 6 bases between. The CDR3 length is 12 residues. In germline, CDR1 is LNHDA, CDR2 SQIVND (reference sequence). The full variable domain, with the rest looked up from reference TRBV19 and TRBJ1-4, is DGGITQSPKYLFRKEGQNVTLSCEQNLNHDAMYWYRQDPGQGLRLIYYSQIVNDFQKGDIAEGYSVSREKKESFPLTVTSAQKNPTAFYLCASSIAGEKLFFGSGTQLSVL.

V is TRBV10-3 and J is TRBJ2-3, with D possibly matching TRBD1 (5 bases). From germline, CDR1 is ENHRY and CDR2 SYGVKD. This CDR3 region has 16 residues. Trimming shortened V by 1 base and J by 4 bases, and 15 bases separated the two germline ends. The CDR3 loop reads CAISELTGNWADTQYF. In DNA form, the CDR3 reads TGTGCCATCAGTGAGTTAACAGGCAACTGGGCAGATACGCAGTATTTT.